This T cell receptor beta chain stems from a study of neoadjuvant nivolumab and ipilimumab in lung cancer. Across the study: Nivolumab 3 mg/kg was given days 1, 15 and 29, plus ipilimumab 1 mg/kg day 1 in combination. Findings and caveats of the study: Pathologic regression was not significantly tied to TCR clonality. From pretherapy to surgery, tumor richness and clonality rose with dual therapy.

Notes on this clone: Its antigen is unknown.

Produced via immunoSEQ multiplex PCR; TCRdb's table is partial and in-frame only. Among approximately 12,000 clones listed, around 70% were seen once. This specimen was peripheral blood, taken after neoadjuvant nivolumab, alone or with ipilimumab, at or shortly before surgery. The source of this sequence is an adult with non-small cell lung cancer.

CDR3 loop: CASSPTQGNHNEQFF. The CDR3 nucleotides read TGTGCCAGCTCACCCACACAGGGCAACCACAATGAGCAGTTCTTC. The chain has TRBV18 and TRBJ2-1, with D possibly matching TRBD1 (6 bases). With 3 bases removed from V and 5 bases from J, the gap between germline ends came to 14 bases. Per the germline V gene, CDR1 is KGHSH and CDR2 is LQKENI. The CDR3 runs to 15 residues.